This TCR beta chain originates from a study of T cells in Graves' hyperthyroidism and ophthalmopathy. Study as a whole: The initial diagnosis was the point when peripheral blood was collected, ahead of any treatment.

Concerning this clonotype itself: Antigen unknown.

Findings of the study overall: Model output signaled ophthalmopathy a median approximately 6 months ahead of onset.

It was RNA transcripts that yielded the amplified TCR beta CDR3 regions. Using the HTBI primer set, a first-round RT-PCR was run on the TCR CDR3. TCRdb processed the multiplex PCR reads anew with MiXCR; each CDR3 protein has one entry. The table lists approximately 700,000 distinct CDR3 sequences, around 17% of them singletons. Each diagnosis was grounded in clinical symptoms, serum thyroxine and TRAb, thyroid ultrasound, and orbital computed tomography. PBMCs were derived from around 10 ml fresh peripheral blood. The ends lost 5 bases at V and 0 bases at J; junction bases unmatched: 5. The germline gives CDR1 SGHVS, CDR2 FQNEAQ. The CDR3 runs to 16 residues.

The V gene is TRBV7-8, the J gene TRBJ2-7; 12 bases are a match to TRBD2. This clonotype was obtained from a man aged 18 to 30 with Graves' hyperthyroidism. Source material: blood. This CDR3 is CASSRGLAGTSYEQYF. As DNA, the CDR3 is TGTGCCAGCAGCCGTGGACTAGCGGGAACCTCCTACGAGCAGTACTTC.